These 9 T cell receptor beta chains came from one sample sequenced in a study of HIV-infected patients and healthy controls. Follow-up blood was drawn about 14 weeks, roughly three months, after antiretroviral therapy began. All unsorted peripheral T cells were captured because whole blood was used without fractionation. Alpha and beta constant-region primers primed reverse transcription of 500 to 550 ng RNA. Each of the alpha and beta chains got its own library through chain-specific third strand synthesis with indices. TCRdb reprocessed the 5' RACE reads via MiXCR and lists one record per CDR3 protein. This sample carries 18,000 or so distinct CDR3 sequences, 8% to 10% of them seen once, and the ten largest clones take roughly 20%. The sequenced sample was blood, obtained during antiretroviral therapy. Receptors were obtained from an adult with HIV infection.

This clonotype has ten or more counts. The chain employs TRBV24-1 and TRBJ2-3; TRBD2 agrees at 13 bases. Germline CDR1 KGHDR, CDR2 SFDVKD. The V gene end was trimmed by 4 bases and the J gene end by 1 base; junction bases not matched to a gene: 4. This CDR3 has 17 amino acids. CDR3 sequence reads: CATSDPGTSGGTDTQYF. The CDR3 bases are TGTGCCACCAGTGACCCCGGGACTAGCGGGGGCACAGATACGCAGTATTTT.

By proportion, this clonotype is medium-sized. The chain couples TRBV10-2 to TRBJ2-1, with 8 positions matching TRBD2. The CDR3 covers 14 residues. The ends lost 4 bases at V and 4 bases at J; junction bases unmatched: 3. Germline loops: CDR1 WSHSY, CDR2 SAAADI. The CDR3 here is CASSGSGGYNEQFF. The CDR3 DNA is TGCGCCAGCAGTGGGAGCGGGGGTTACAATGAGCAGTTCTTC.

This clonotype was seen many times. The chain has TRBV5-1 and TRBJ2-2; D remains ambiguous. V was cut by 0 bases and J by 6 bases, with 3 bases left in between. The germline V gene encodes CDR1 SGHRS and CDR2 YFSETQ. The CDR3 loop spans 12 amino acids. The CDR3 bases are TGCGCCAGCAGCTTGGGCGCCGGGGAGCTGTTTTTT. Its translation: CASSLGAGELFF.

The chain carries TRBV12-3 or TRBV12-4 and TRBJ2-1, with 8 bases matching TRBD1. The CDR3 length is 11 residues. The J segment lost 15 bases and the V segment lost 1 base, leaving 2 bases of the junction unmatched. The CDR3 loop is CASSLGDRRFF. DNA for the CDR3: TGTGCCAGCAGTTTAGGGGACAGGCGGTTCTTC.

This clonotype was counted at least ten times. This chain joins TRBV18 and TRBJ2-2, with 7 bases that match TRBD1. V dropped 3 bases and J dropped 0; count of bases not matched to a gene: 1. This CDR3 has 15 residues. Germline V lookup: CDR1 KGHSH, CDR2 LQKENI. The CDR3 sequence: CASSPGQPNTGELFF. CDR3 coding DNA: TGTGCCAGCTCACCGGGACAGCCGAACACCGGGGAGCTGTTTTTT.

This clonotype was counted at least ten times. The chain couples TRBV7-9 to TRBJ2-1, with TRBD1 identical over 11 bases. The V and J ends lost 3 bases and 8 bases, in that order; junction bases with no gene match: 9. CDR1 and CDR2 (germline): SEHNR, FQNEAQ (reference sequence). This CDR3 region has 16 residues. In DNA form, the CDR3 reads TGTGCCAGCAGCTTCCGGCCGGGACAGGGGGTGGATGAGCAGTTCTTC. It encodes CASSFRPGQGVDEQFF. Variable domain in full (rest from reference TRBV7-9 and TRBJ2-1): DTGVSQNPRHKITKRGQNVTFRCDPISEHNRLYWYRQTLGQGPEFLTYFQNEAQLEKSRLLSDRFSAERPKGSFSTLEIQRTEQGDSAMYLCASSFRPGQGVDEQFFGPGTRLTVL.

This clonotype was seen ten or more times. The chain couples TRBV27 to TRBJ1-1; a weak D match, TRBD1 (5 bases). Germline V gene lookup returns CDR1 MNHEY and CDR2 SMNVEV (reference sequence). This CDR3 has 14 amino acids. Between the trimmed V and J ends, which lost 4 bases and 5 bases, there was a span of 14 bases. CDR3 DNA sequence: TGTGCCAGCAGTTCACCTCCCGAGGGGACTGAAGCTTTCTTT. Its translation: CASSSPPEGTEAFF.

This chain joins TRBV5-6 and TRBJ1-4; no clear D gene. Germline CDR1 and CDR2: SGHDT and YYEEEE. The CDR3 has 14 residues. V lost 0 bases and J 7 bases, leaving 10 bases between the germline ends. In DNA form, the CDR3 reads TGTGCCAGCAGCTTGGAGTCCTTGAGTGAAAAACTGTTTTTT. As protein: CASSLESLSEKLFF. The full variable domain, with the rest looked up from reference TRBV5-6 and TRBJ1-4, is DAGVTQSPTHLIKTRGQQVTLRCSPKSGHDTVSWYQQALGQGPQFIFQYYEEEERQRGNFPDRFSGHQFPNYSSELNVNALLLGDSALYLCASSLESLSEKLFFGSGTQLSVL.

This clonotype occurred many times. The chain joins TRBV5-4 to TRBJ1-1; weak D call: TRBD1 (6 bases). The CDR3 has 13 amino acids. Germline lookup yields CDR1 SGHNT and CDR2 YYREEE (reference sequence). The V end lost 2 bases, the J end lost 4 bases, and 9 bases lay between the germline ends. CDR3 bases: TGTGCCAGCAGCTTAGGGGGTGCCACTGAAGCTTTCTTT. Amino acids: CASSLGGATEAFF.